This T cell receptor beta chain was sequenced in a study of blood T cell repertoires in COVID-19 (dated by TCRdb to about 2020). Broadly, across the study: The collaborator samples originated in the United States, Italy and Spain and spanned the acute and convalescent phases of COVID-19. The material from the prospective study consisted of cDNA or gDNA derived from T cells, B-cell-depleted T cells, or PBMCs. Where available, HLA class I and class II types were taken from metadata supplied by the sample provider and were not determined by assay-based typing. Subjects who had been exposed to COVID-19, were actively infected with it, or had recovered from it provided the deeply sampled blood TCRbeta repertoires that made up the dataset. A freely available public database, intended as a resource for researchers studying the immune response to SARS-CoV-2, is where the repertoires were released. A de-identified subject ID, COVID-19 status, age in years and sex were almost always included in the sample metadata. The samples were drawn from two sources: the first 160 participants of the ongoing ImmuneRACE study, and over 1,000 subjects contributed by 6 global collaborators. Results and caveats for the whole study, not just this receptor: The quantity of clinical and demographic metadata differed by source and by participant and was supplied without curation.

The immunoSEQ Assay, a bias-controlled multiplex PCR, was used to amplify TCRbeta CDR3 regions from genomic DNA. On the authors' methods: Within the assay, amplification of reference gene primers was used to estimate how many nucleated cells each sample contained. Sequence reads were collapsed and filtered to measure the absolute abundance of every unique TCRbeta CDR3 rearrangement. For each sample, productive Simpson clonality was calculated as the square root of Simpson's diversity index over productive rearrangements. The table comes from immuneACCESS by way of TCRdb, which keeps in-frame sequences with V and J called. Part of the clones is missing from these tables; in studies checked, under half for an unresolved V gene and the rest for unknown reasons. The V and J calls and clone size come from that table; D and trimming were worked out from the DNA. For this sample the table gives about 120,000 clones, of which roughly four fifths were detected only once. 7.9% of the sample rests with the top ten.

About this clone: Its specific antigen is unknown. No much larger clone exists at a distance of one base, and base qualities are not known.

CDR1 and CDR2 (DFQATT, SNEGSKA) derive from the germline V gene (reference sequence). Relative to germline, V is 3 bases shorter and J is 2 bases shorter, with 11 bases between their ends. Inclusive of the bounding cysteine and phenylalanine, the CDR3 is 13 residues long. The only DNA kept is the CDR3, 39 bases in frame from the first base. Collaborating institutions collected whole blood in K2EDTA tubes following their own protocols. For TCRbeta analysis, collaborator samples were shipped as frozen whole blood, as isolated PBMCs, or as DNA extracted from either sample type. The chain links TRBV20-1 with TRBJ2-7, and perhaps TRBD2 as D gene, on 6 matching bases. This receptor was identified in a human donor in a cohort sampled during active COVID-19. The specimen was peripheral blood. The nucleotides are TGCAGTGCTAGTTCGCGGGATGCCTACGAGCAGTACTTC. Its translation is CSASSRDAYEQYF.